What follows are 25 T cell receptor beta chains derived from one specimen sequenced in a study of Tregs in tolerant kidney transplant recipients (dated by TCRdb to the late 2010s). What this sample's time point label stands for: blood sample drawn before combined kidney and bone marrow transplant. Receptors were amplified or captured by the immunoSEQ multiplex PCR assay. TCRdb obtained this table from immuneACCESS and retained in-frame rearrangements with V and J assigned. These tables miss some clones; where compared with another copy, unresolved V genes account for less than half of the shortfall, and the remainder is unexplained. The sample yields just under 65,000 clones; less than 98% were counted once. The ten largest clones add up to 0.34% of the sample. The sequences come from Tregs from blood, collected before the transplant. These TCRs come from a human donor who received a combined kidney and bone marrow transplant.

This chain joins TRBV7-2 and TRBJ1-2; D is perhaps TRBD1 (5 bases). This CDR3 spans 14 amino acids. Germline loops: CDR1 SGHTA, CDR2 FQGNSA. V lost 2 bases, J lost 6 bases, and 13 bases lay in between. DNA for the CDR3: TGTGCCAGCAGCTTAATGAGGGGAGGAAATGGCTACACCTTC. Translating it yields CASSLMRGGNGYTF.

This clone was detected once. The rearrangement uses TRBV4-1 and TRBJ2-7; tentatively, D is TRBD2 (5 bases). Germline lookup yields CDR1 MGHRA and CDR2 YSYEKL. This CDR3 comprises 15 residues. Trimming took 3 bases from V and 2 from J, leaving 14 bases between them. CDR3 loop: CASSHRSGITYEQYF. CDR3 coding DNA: TGCGCCAGCAGCCACAGATCCGGGATCACCTACGAGCAGTACTTC.

The rearrangement links TRBV2 to TRBJ1-1; TRBD1 is a possible D gene (5 bases). V dropped 7 bases and J dropped 6 bases, with 18 bases sitting between them. CDR1 SNHLY and CDR2 FYNNEI come from the germline V gene. The CDR3 is 14 residues long. The CDR3 DNA reads as TGTGCCAGCACGAACCGCCAGGGCTACGCTGAAGCTTTCTTT. Its translation: CASTNRQGYAEAFF.

CDR3 region: CAISGTGDDYEQYF. The CDR3 DNA reads TGTGCCATCAGTGGGACAGGGGACGACTACGAGCAGTACTTC. V usage is TRBV10-3 and J usage is TRBJ2-7; 9 positions match TRBD1. V was pared by 4 bases and J by 3 bases, with 4 bases of the junction left unmatched. There are 14 residues in the CDR3. Per the germline V gene, CDR1 is ENHRY and CDR2 is SYGVKD.

The gene calls are TRBV2 and TRBJ2-5; 9 bases map to TRBD2. CDR3 length: 15 amino acids. Germline CDR1 reads SNHLY; CDR2 reads FYNNEI. V gave up 2 bases and J gave up 1 base; unmatched junction bases: 2. CDR3 sequence reads: CASSEPAGGQETQYF. CDR3 nucleotide sequence: TGTGCCAGCAGTGAACCAGCGGGGGGCCAAGAGACCCAGTACTTC.

The V and J genes are TRBV6-5 and TRBJ2-1, with 13 bases fitting TRBD2. CDR3 length equals 14 residues. The germline CDR1 and CDR2 sequences are MNHEY and SVGAGI. Unmatched junction bases numbered 2, after V lost 5 bases and J lost 7 bases. The CDR3 DNA reads TGTGCCAGCAGTAGACTAGCGGGAGGAAATGAGCAGTTCTTC. Translation gives CASSRLAGGNEQFF.

The rearrangement joins TRBV5-1 to TRBJ2-3; TRBD1 might be the D (6 bases). This CDR3 contains 15 residues. Looked up from germline, CDR1 is SGHRS and CDR2 is YFSETQ. Trimming shortened V by 4 bases and J by 6 bases, and 18 bases separated the two germline ends. As DNA, the CDR3 is TGCGCCAGCAGCCACCCGGACAGCCGACGGGATACGCAGTATTTT. It encodes CASSHPDSRRDTQYF.

This rearrangement joins TRBV4-3 to TRBJ1-2; perhaps TRBD1 as D (6 bases). CDR3 length: 17 residues. Trimming cost V 3 bases and J 2 bases, with 19 bases left between them. The germline CDR1 and CDR2 sequences are LGHNA and YSLEER. The CDR3 sequence is CASSQSQAGAYNYGYTF. DNA of the CDR3: TGCGCCAGCAGCCAGTCCCAAGCAGGGGCCTACAACTATGGCTACACCTTC.

CDR3 residues: CASSSPWAGGRTDTQYF. The CDR3 DNA follows: TGCGCCAGCAGCTCCCCCTGGGCGGGGGGGCGTACAGATACGCAGTATTTT. The rearrangement joins TRBV5-1 to TRBJ2-3; 9 nucleotides agree with TRBD2. The CDR3 spans 17 residues. Germline V CDR1 and CDR2: SGHRS, YFSETQ. The trim removed 3 bases at V and 3 bases at J, leaving 11 bases unmatched.

V usage is TRBV5-1 and J usage is TRBJ2-2; a possible D gene is TRBD1 (6 bases). Trimming shortened V by 0 bases and J by 4 bases, and 13 bases separated the two germline ends. From germline, CDR1 is SGHRS and CDR2 YFSETQ. The CDR3 sequence is 16 residues long. CDR3 nucleotide sequence: TGCGCCAGCAGCTTGGCCACAGGGCTGGGCACCGGGGAGCTGTTTTTT. It translates to CASSLATGLGTGELFF. Using reference TRBV5-1 and TRBJ2-2 for the parts outside the CDR3, the full variable domain is KAGVTQTPRYLIKTRGQQVTLSCSPISGHRSVSWYQQTPGQGLQFLFEYFSETQRNKGNFPGRFSGRQFSNSRSEMNVSTLELGDSALYLCASSLATGLGTGELFFGEGSRLTVL.

This CDR3 reads CASSPNTGLQTYEQYF. The CDR3 nucleotides are TGTGCCAGCAGCCCGAACACTGGACTGCAAACCTACGAGCAGTACTTC. The chain couples TRBV5-6 to TRBJ2-7; perhaps TRBD2 as D (5 bases). There are 16 residues in the CDR3. Germline CDR1 reads SGHDT; CDR2 reads YYEEEE. V gave up 4 bases and J gave up 2 bases, with 19 bases separating them.

The chain links TRBV9 to TRBJ2-5, with TRBD2 identical over 8 bases. The CDR3 is made up of 16 amino acids. V dropped 6 bases and J dropped 2; count of bases not matched to a gene: 12. Germline CDR1 SGDLS, CDR2 YYNGEE. CDR3 sequence (DNA): TGTGCCAGCATCTTGAAGGGACTAGGCAAACAAGAGACCCAGTACTTC. Its protein is CASILKGLGKQETQYF.

The V call is TRBV7-6, the J call TRBJ1-1; TRBD1 is a possible D gene (5 bases). V lost 4 bases and J 1 base, leaving 7 bases between the germline ends. The germline gives CDR1 SGHVS, CDR2 FNYEAQ. CDR3 length: 13 amino acids. The CDR3 region has the DNA TGTGCCAGCAGCTCCAGGGCGAACACTGAAGCTTTCTTT. Translation: CASSSRANTEAFF.

The chain carries TRBV6-1 and TRBJ1-5; D is uncertain. V was cut by 4 bases and J by 4 bases, with 2 bases left in between. The CDR3 has 11 residues. The germline gives CDR1 MNHNS, CDR2 SASEGT. CDR3 DNA sequence: TGTGCCAGCAGTGCAAATCAGCCCCAGCATTTT. Protein: CASSANQPQHF.

J is TRBJ2-3 and V is TRBV4-3, with 8 bases matching TRBD2. Per germline, CDR1 LGHNA and CDR2 YSLEER. The CDR3 length is 16 residues. V lost 0 bases, J lost 4 bases, and 6 bases stayed unmatched. CDR3 in amino acids: CASSQDFRAGADTQYF. The CDR3 coding sequence is TGCGCCAGCAGCCAAGATTTCAGAGCGGGGGCAGATACGCAGTATTTT.

In its sample, this clone was seen a few times. This sequence joins TRBV10-3 and TRBJ1-3; perhaps TRBD1 as D (6 bases). Per the germline V gene, CDR1 is ENHRY and CDR2 is SYGVKD. Trimming took 7 bases from V and 0 from J, leaving 13 bases between them. The CDR3 totals 15 residues. In nucleotides, the CDR3 is TGTGCCATCAAAACGGACAGATTCTCTGGAAACACCATATATTTT. Residues: CAIKTDRFSGNTIYF.

The V and J genes are TRBV7-2 and TRBJ2-1; TRBD2 is a possible D gene (6 bases). CDR3 length: 15 amino acids. V lost 1 base, J lost 12 bases, and 19 bases lay in between. CDR1 and CDR2 (germline): SGHTA, FQGNSA. CDR3 sequence reads: CASSLDRGRSFGQFF. In DNA form, the CDR3 reads TGTGCCAGCAGCTTAGATCGGGGGAGGTCTTTCGGGCAGTTCTTC.

The chain joins TRBV29-1 to TRBJ2-2, with D perhaps matching TRBD1 (6 bases). The V end lost 6 bases, the J end lost 6 bases, and 11 bases lay between the germline ends. Germline CDR1 and CDR2: SQVTM and ANQGSEA. The CDR3 is made up of 12 amino acids. The CDR3 DNA reads TGCAGCGTAAAACAGGGTCCCGGGGAGCTGTTTTTT. It is translated as CSVKQGPGELFF.

The J gene is TRBJ2-7, the V gene TRBV4-3; 9 nucleotides align to TRBD2. Germline CDR1 and CDR2: LGHNA and YSLEER. The CDR3 covers 19 residues. Trimming took 0 bases from V and 4 from J; bases not matched to a gene: 16. CDR3 amino acids: CASSQDHPLGSGGVYEQYF. CDR3 sequence (DNA): TGCGCCAGCAGCCAAGATCACCCCCTTGGTAGCGGGGGAGTATACGAGCAGTACTTC.

V and J are TRBV19 and TRBJ2-1; D remains ambiguous. CDR3 length: 15 amino acids. The germline V and J ends were trimmed by 1 base and 0 bases, with 7 bases remaining between them. CDR1 is LNHDA, CDR2 SQIVND, per germline (reference sequence). CDR3 coding DNA: TGTGCCAGTAGTATAGGAACAAGCTCCTACAATGAGCAGTTCTTC. It codes for CASSIGTSSYNEQFF.

The chain uses TRBV27 and TRBJ2-1; D is unclear. V was pared by 1 base and J by 6 bases, with 16 bases between. Germline CDR1 and CDR2: MNHEY and SMNVEV (reference sequence). This CDR3 comprises 16 residues. This chain's CDR3 is CASSLFWVKTRNEQFF. CDR3 DNA: TGTGCCAGCAGTTTATTCTGGGTAAAGACTCGCAATGAGCAGTTCTTC.

The chain carries TRBV28 and TRBJ2-7, with 10 bases aligning to TRBD2. CDR3 length: 17 amino acids. V lost 3 bases and J lost 2; bases outside the gene matches: 10. Germline CDR1 is MDHEN and CDR2 is SYDVKM. The CDR3 bases are TGTGCCAGCAGTTTTCAGGCTAGCGGGGGCCAAACCTACGAGCAGTACTTC. Protein: CASSFQASGGQTYEQYF.

This clone appeared a single time. The chain links TRBV5-1 to TRBJ1-6, with 10 nucleotides matching TRBD1. The CDR3 consists of 15 residues. Trimming at V came to 7 bases and at J to 1 base, leaving 2 bases not matched to a gene. CDR1 and CDR2 from the germline V gene are SGHRS and YFSETQ. CDR3 sequence reads: CASSGQGSYNSPLHF. The CDR3 DNA follows: TGCGCCAGCTCGGGACAGGGGTCCTATAATTCACCCCTCCACTTT.

The chain couples TRBV5-1 to TRBJ2-2, with 7 bases lining up with TRBD1. CDR1 and CDR2 (germline): SGHRS, YFSETQ. CDR3 length equals 15 residues. V shed 5 bases, J shed 5 bases, and the junction held 9 bases outside the gene matches. The CDR3 region is CASSLGGGITGELFF. Written as DNA, the CDR3 is TGCGCCAGCAGTCTAGGGGGCGGAATAACCGGGGAGCTGTTTTTT.

The CDR3 bases are TGCGCCAGCAGCGTCTTCCCGGGACAGACCACAGATACGCAGTATTTT. It yields the protein CASSVFPGQTTDTQYF. The rearrangement links TRBV5-1 to TRBJ2-3, with 7 nucleotides matching TRBD1. Germline V gene lookup returns CDR1 SGHRS and CDR2 YFSETQ. CDR3 length: 16 amino acids. The trim removed 4 bases at V and 2 bases at J, leaving 10 bases unmatched.